Sequencing of this TCR beta chain was carried out in a study of cytomegalovirus exposure and HLA in healthy donors. This CDR3 comprises 16 residues. Amplification used 60 Vbeta primers and 13 Jbeta primers. Profiled with immunoSEQ multiplex PCR; TCRdb holds only in-frame clones, not every one. The table for this sample gives approximately 120,000 clones. The V call is TRBV21-1, the J call TRBJ2-7; the listed D gene, TRBD2, was not tested against the DNA. TRBV21-1 counts as a pseudogene. Sequenced material: PBMCs. This receptor was obtained from a man aged 30 to 39 in good health and CMV-seronegative. As DNA, the CDR3 is TGTGCCAGCCTAGAGGGGGAGCGGGAGATCAGCTACGAGCAGTACTTC. This sequence encodes CASLEGEREISYEQYF.